The 8 T cell receptor beta chains below all came from one sample that was sequenced in a study of T cells expressing NK-cell markers. TCRdb reprocessed the 5' RACE reads, with one entry per CDR3 protein and no DNA. This repertoire includes some 110,000 distinct CDR3 sequences. The sequenced sample consisted of blood T cells: a sorted CD56 or NKG2C T cell subset, CD4+ or CD8+ T cells, or bulk PBMC T cells (not recorded which). The receptors were gathered from a woman aged 18 to 75 in good health.

This rearrangement joins TRBV6-5 to TRBJ2-5; the D gene TCRdb calls, TRBD1, cannot be checked with no DNA. The germline V gene has CDR1 MNHEY and CDR2 SVGAGI. The CDR3 is made up of 14 amino acids. CDR3: CASSYGDGGGGQYF.

V usage is TRBV6-2 or TRBV6-3 and J usage is TRBJ2-1; the TCRdb D gene call, TRBD1, has no DNA to confirm it. This CDR3 is built from 16 residues. CDR1 MNHEY and CDR2 SVGEGT come from the germline V gene. The CDR3 is CASSYPDREIYNEQFF.

The chain couples TRBV7-9 to TRBJ2-7. This CDR3 is built from 13 residues. Looked up from germline, CDR1 is SEHNR and CDR2 is FQNEAQ (reference sequence). CDR3 sequence reads: CASSLSATYEQYF.

The V gene is TRBV6-1, the J gene TRBJ2-2; TCRdb gives TRBD1 as the D gene, but with no DNA this cannot be confirmed. Looked up from germline, CDR1 is MNHNS and CDR2 is SASEGT. This CDR3 spans 14 amino acids. The CDR3 sequence: CASNRGSNTGELFF.

The chain recombines TRBV12-3 or TRBV12-4 with TRBJ2-1. The CDR3 spans 15 residues. CDR3 amino acids: CASSFIQGPYNEQFF.

The chain couples TRBV12-3 or TRBV12-4 to TRBJ2-5. The CDR3 runs to 13 residues. CDR3: CASSFIRQETQYF.

J is TRBJ2-7 and V is TRBV4-3; without DNA, the TCRdb call of TRBD1 cannot be checked. The V gene's germline CDR1 is LGHNA and CDR2 YSLEER. The CDR3 spans 16 residues. CDR3 loop: CASSQDLMSSSYEQYF.

The chain employs TRBV19 and TRBJ2-7; the D gene TCRdb calls, TRBD2, cannot be checked with no DNA. This CDR3 contains 14 residues. CDR1 and CDR2 (germline): LNHDA, SQIVND (reference sequence). The CDR3 loop is CASSGGPALYEQYF.